Sequencing of this T cell receptor beta chain was carried out in a study of T-cell reconstitution after alpha-beta-depleted transplantation in children listed by TCRdb under 2016. Notes on the research overall: The study quantitatively tracked T-cell immune reconstitution after TCRalphabeta/CD19-depleted allogeneic hematopoietic cell transplantation in children using TCR repertoire profiling. Broader findings and caveats from the paper: Over subsequent months, a decline in hyperexpanded clone frequencies was noted, and after one year, T-cell counts and TCRbeta diversity were mostly ascribed to newly produced T cells. The apparently early alphabetaT-cell count recovery about two months after transplant was reportedly dependent on only several hundred rapidly expanded clones derived from non-depleted graft cells. In some patients, high TCRbeta diversity at day 60 was attributed to recipient T cells and intrathymic progenitors that had survived conditioning.

In light of the paper, this sample's treatment or condition label describes: allogeneic hematopoietic cell transplantation with graft depleted of TCRalphabeta T cells and CD19 B cells. The children who served as transplant recipients had been given grafts of TCRalphabeta/CD19-depleted allogeneic hematopoietic cells. As encoded in the germline V gene (reference sequence), CDR1 is DFQATT while CDR2 is SNEGSKA. The CDR3 contains 17 residues, cysteine and phenylalanine counted. The DNA shown is the 51-base CDR3, in frame from base 1. V is trimmed back by 3 bases and J by 4 bases, and the junction contains 12 bases that no gene match accounts for. Of note for this clonotype: There is no known antigen for this receptor. It has no much larger one-base neighbor in the sample; base qualities were not kept.

The protocol used for the library was PCR. The instrument given in TCRdb is Illumina HiSeq 2500. Molecular barcoding was employed in the preparation of TCR libraries, with unique molecular identifiers being used to normalize TCRbeta repertoire quantification. TCRdb's own reprocessing of the public reads used fastp at Q25 and MiXCR and kept productive beta chains. When rows share a CDR3 protein, they turn into one entry using the most common DNA and genes. For this sample there are about 300,000 distinct CDR3 sequences; roughly a tenth appear just once. The top ten hold 7.5% of the sample. The specimen was PBMCs, collected before TCRalphabeta/CD19-depleted stem cell transplant. The receptor chain draws on TRBV20-1 and TRBJ2-6; a stretch of 7 junction bases matches TRBD2. This clonotype originated in a boy under two years old with acute myeloid leukemia, due to receive a stem cell transplant. Read as DNA, the sequence is TGCAGTGCTAGGTTGGGGGGAAGCGGGGTCGGGGCCAACGTCCTGACTTTC. It codes for CSARLGGSGVGANVLTF.